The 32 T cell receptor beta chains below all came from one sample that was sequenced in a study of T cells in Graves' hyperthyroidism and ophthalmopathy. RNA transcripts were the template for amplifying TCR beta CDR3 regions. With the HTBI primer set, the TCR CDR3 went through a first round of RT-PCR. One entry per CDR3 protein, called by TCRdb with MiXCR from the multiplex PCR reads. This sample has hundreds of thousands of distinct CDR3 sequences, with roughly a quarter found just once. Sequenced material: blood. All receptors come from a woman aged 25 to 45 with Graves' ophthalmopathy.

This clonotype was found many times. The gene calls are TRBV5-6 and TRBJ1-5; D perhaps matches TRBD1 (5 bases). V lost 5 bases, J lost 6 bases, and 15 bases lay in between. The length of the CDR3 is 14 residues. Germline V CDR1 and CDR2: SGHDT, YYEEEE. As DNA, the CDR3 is TGTGCCAGCAGTTTACAGGATTTGGGTCAGCCCCAGCATTTT. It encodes CASSLQDLGQPQHF.

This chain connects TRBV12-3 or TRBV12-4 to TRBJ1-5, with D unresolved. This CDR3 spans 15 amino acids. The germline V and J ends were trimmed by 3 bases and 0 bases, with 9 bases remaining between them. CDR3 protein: CASSFQANSNQPQHF. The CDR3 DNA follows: TGTGCCAGCAGTTTTCAGGCCAATAGCAATCAGCCCCAGCATTTT.

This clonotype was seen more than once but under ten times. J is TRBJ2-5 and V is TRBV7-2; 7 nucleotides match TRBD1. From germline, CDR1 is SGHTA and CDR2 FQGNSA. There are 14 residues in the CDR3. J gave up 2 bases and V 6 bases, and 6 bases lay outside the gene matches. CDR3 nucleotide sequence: TGTGCCAGCAGTTTGGACAGGAATCAAGAGACCCAGTACTTC. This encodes CASSLDRNQETQYF.

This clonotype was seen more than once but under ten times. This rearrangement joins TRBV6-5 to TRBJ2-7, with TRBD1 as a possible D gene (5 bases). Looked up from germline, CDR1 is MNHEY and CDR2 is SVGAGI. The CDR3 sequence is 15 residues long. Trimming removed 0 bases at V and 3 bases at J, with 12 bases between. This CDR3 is CASSYSQGSNYEQYF. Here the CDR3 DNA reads TGTGCCAGCAGTTACTCGCAGGGTTCCAACTACGAGCAGTACTTC.

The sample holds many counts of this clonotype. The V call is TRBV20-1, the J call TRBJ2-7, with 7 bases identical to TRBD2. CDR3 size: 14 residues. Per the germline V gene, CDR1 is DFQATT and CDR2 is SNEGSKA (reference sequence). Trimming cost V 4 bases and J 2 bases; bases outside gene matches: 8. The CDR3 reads CSAIPAGPAYEQYF. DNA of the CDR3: TGCAGTGCTATACCAGCGGGGCCCGCCTACGAGCAGTACTTC.

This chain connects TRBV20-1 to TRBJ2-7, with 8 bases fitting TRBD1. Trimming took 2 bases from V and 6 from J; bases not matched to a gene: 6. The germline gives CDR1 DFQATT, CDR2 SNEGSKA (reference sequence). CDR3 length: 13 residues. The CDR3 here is CSARWTGLREQYF. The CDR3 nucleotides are TGCAGTGCTAGATGGACAGGGCTTCGCGAGCAGTACTTC.

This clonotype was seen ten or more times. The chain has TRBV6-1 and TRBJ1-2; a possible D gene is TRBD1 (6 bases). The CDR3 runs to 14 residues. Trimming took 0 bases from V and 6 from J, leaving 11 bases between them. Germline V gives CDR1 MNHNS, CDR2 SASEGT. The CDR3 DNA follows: TGTGCCAGCAGTGAAGCCTCCCAGGGGAATGGCTACACCTTC. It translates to CASSEASQGNGYTF.

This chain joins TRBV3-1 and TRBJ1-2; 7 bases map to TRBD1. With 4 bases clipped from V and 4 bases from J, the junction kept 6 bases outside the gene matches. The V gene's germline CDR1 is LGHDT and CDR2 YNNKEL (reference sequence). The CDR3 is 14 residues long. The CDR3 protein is CASSPIGQAYGYTF. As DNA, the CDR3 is TGTGCCAGCAGCCCGATCGGACAGGCCTATGGCTACACCTTC.

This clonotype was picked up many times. The CDR3 DNA follows: TGTGCCAGCAGTTTAGGTCCCCCACGCACTGAAGCTTTCTTT. It yields the protein CASSLGPPRTEAFF. The genes are TRBV12-3 or TRBV12-4 and TRBJ1-1; D remains ambiguous. Trimming took 1 base from V and 4 from J, leaving 10 bases between them. The CDR3 sequence is 14 residues long.

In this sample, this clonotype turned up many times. CDR3 nucleotides: TGCAGCGTTGACGGGCAAGAGACCCAGTACTTC. Protein sequence: CSVDGQETQYF. The chain links TRBV29-1 to TRBJ2-5; D is ambiguous. The V end was cut by 3 bases, the J end by 2 bases, with 4 bases between. The V gene's germline CDR1 is SQVTM and CDR2 ANQGSEA. The CDR3 has 11 residues. The complete variable domain, with remaining parts taken from reference TRBV29-1 and TRBJ2-5, reads SAVISQKPSRDICQRGTSLTIQCQVDSQVTMMFWYRQQPGQSLTLIATANQGSEATYESGFVIDKFPISRPNLTFSTLTVSNMSPEDSSIYLCSVDGQETQYFGPGTRLLVL.

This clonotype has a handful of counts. The CDR3 spells CSAQRVNTGELFF. CDR3 coding DNA: TGCAGTGCTCAGAGGGTAAACACCGGGGAGCTGTTTTTT. This chain joins TRBV20-1 and TRBJ2-2, with D possibly matching TRBD2 (5 bases). CDR1 and CDR2 (germline): DFQATT, SNEGSKA (reference sequence). With 5 bases removed from V and 2 bases from J, the gap between germline ends came to 9 bases. The CDR3 has 13 amino acids.

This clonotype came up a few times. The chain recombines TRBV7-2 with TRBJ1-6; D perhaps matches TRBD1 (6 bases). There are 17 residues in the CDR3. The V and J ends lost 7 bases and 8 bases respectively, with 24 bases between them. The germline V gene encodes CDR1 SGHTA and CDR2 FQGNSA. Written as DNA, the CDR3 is TGTGCCAGCACCATTAACCCCTATGCAGGGGAGTATTCACCCCTCCACTTT. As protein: CASTINPYAGEYSPLHF.

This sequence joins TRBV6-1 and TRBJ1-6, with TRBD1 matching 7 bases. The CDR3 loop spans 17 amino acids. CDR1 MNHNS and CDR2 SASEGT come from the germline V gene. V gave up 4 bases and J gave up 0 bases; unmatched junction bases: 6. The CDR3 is CASSARQGSSYNSPLHF. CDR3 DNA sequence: TGTGCCAGCAGTGCCCGACAGGGAAGCTCCTATAATTCACCCCTCCACTTT.

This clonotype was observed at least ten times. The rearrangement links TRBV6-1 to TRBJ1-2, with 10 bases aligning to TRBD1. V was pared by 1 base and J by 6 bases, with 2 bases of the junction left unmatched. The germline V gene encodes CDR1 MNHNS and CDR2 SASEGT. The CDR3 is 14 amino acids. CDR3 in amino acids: CASSEVGTGDGYTF. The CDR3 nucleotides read TGTGCCAGCAGTGAAGTGGGGACAGGGGATGGCTACACCTTC.

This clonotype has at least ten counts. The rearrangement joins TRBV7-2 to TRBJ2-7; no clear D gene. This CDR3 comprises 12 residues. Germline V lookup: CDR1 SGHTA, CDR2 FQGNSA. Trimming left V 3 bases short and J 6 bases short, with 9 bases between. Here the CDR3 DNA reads TGTGCCAGCAGCTTTGTTAGGGCCGAGCAGTACTTC. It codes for CASSFVRAEQYF.

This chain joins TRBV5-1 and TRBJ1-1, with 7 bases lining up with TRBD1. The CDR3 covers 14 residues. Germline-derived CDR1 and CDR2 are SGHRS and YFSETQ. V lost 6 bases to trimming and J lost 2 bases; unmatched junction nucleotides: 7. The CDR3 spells CASIPDRANTEAFF. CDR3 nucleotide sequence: TGCGCCAGCATCCCCGACAGGGCTAACACTGAAGCTTTCTTT.

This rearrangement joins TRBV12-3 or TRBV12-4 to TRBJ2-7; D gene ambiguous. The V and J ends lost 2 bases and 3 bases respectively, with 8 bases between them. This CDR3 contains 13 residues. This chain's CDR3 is CASSLTADYEQYF. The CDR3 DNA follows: TGTGCCAGCAGTTTAACGGCGGACTACGAGCAGTACTTC.

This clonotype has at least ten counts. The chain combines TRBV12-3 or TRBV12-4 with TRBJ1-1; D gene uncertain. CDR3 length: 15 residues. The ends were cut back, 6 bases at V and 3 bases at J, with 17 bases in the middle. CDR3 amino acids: CASSRRTAFDTEAFF. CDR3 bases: TGTGCCAGCAGCCGCCGTACCGCCTTTGACACTGAAGCTTTCTTT.

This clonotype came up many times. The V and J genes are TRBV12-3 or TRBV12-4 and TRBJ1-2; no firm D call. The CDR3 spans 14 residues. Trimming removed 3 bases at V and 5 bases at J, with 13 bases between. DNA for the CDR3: TGTGCCAGCAGTTTCCAATCGGTACTGTATGGCTACACCTTC. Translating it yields CASSFQSVLYGYTF.

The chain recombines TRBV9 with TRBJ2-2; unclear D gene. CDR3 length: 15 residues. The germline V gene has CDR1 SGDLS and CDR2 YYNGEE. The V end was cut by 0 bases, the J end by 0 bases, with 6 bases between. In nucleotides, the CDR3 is TGTGCCAGCAGCGTAGGTAACGCGAACACCGGGGAGCTGTTTTTT. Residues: CASSVGNANTGELFF.

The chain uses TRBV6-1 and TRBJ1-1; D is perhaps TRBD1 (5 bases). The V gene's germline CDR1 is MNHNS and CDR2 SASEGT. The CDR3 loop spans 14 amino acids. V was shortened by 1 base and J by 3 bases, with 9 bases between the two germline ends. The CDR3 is CASSEGGLYTEAFF. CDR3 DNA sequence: TGTGCCAGCAGTGAAGGGGGACTCTACACTGAAGCTTTCTTT.

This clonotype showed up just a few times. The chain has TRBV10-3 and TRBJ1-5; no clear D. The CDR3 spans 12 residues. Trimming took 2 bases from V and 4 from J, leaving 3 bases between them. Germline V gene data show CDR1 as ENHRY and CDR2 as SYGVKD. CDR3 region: CAISEGNQPQHF. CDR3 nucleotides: TGTGCCATCAGTGAGGGTAATCAGCCCCAGCATTTT.

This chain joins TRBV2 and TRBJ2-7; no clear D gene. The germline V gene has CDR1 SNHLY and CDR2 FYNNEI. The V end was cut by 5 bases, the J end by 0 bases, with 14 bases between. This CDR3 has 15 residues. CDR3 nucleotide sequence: TGTGCCAGCAGTCCCAGACAAAGGAGCTCCTACGAGCAGTACTTC. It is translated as CASSPRQRSSYEQYF.

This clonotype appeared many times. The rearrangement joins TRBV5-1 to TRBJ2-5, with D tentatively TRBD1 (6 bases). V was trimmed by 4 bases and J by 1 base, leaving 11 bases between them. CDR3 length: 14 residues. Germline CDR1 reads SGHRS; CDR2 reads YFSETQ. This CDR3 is CASSIGTTQETQYF. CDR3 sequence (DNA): TGCGCCAGCAGCATTGGGACAACCCAAGAGACCCAGTACTTC.

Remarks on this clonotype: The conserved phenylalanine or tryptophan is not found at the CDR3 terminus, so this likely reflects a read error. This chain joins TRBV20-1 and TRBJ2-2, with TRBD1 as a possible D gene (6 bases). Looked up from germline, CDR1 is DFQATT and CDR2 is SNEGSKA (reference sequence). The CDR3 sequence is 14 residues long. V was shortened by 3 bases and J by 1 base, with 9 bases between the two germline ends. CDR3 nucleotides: TGCAGTGCTAGCCACAGGGAGAACACCGGGGAGCTGTTTGTT. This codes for CSASHRENTGELFV.

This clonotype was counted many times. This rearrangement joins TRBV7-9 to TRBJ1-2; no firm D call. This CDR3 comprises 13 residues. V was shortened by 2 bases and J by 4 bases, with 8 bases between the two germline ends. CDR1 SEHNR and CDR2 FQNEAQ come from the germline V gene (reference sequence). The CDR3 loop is CASSLNGFYGYTF. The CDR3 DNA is TGTGCCAGCAGCTTAAATGGGTTCTATGGCTACACCTTC.

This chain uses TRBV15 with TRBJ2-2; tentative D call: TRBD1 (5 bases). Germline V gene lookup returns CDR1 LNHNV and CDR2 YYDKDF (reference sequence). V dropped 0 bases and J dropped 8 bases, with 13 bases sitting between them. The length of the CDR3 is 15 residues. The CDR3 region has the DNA TGTGCCACCAGCAGAGAGACAGATCTAGGAGGGGAGCTGTTTTTT. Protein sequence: CATSRETDLGGELFF.

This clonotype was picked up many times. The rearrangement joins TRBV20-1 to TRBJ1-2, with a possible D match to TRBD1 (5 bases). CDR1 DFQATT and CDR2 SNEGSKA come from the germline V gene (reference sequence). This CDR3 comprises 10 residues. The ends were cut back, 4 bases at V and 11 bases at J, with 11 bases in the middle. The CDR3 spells CSATGHRYTF. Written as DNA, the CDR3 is TGCAGTGCTACCGGACACCGGTACACCTTC.

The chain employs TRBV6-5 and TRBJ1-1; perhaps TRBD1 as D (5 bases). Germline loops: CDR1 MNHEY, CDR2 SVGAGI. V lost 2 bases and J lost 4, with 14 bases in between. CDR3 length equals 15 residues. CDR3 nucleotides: TGTGCCAGCAGTTACCGGACGGGCGGGGGCACTGAAGCTTTCTTT. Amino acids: CASSYRTGGGTEAFF.

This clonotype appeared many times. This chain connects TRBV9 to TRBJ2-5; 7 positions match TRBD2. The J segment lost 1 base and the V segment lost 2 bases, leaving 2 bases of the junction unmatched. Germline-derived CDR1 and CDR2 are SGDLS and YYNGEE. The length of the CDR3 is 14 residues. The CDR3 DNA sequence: TGTGCCAGCAGCGTCAGCGGGGCCCAAGAGACCCAGTACTTC. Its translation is CASSVSGAQETQYF. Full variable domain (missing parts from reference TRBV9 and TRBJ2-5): DSGVTQTPKHLITATGQRVTLRCSPRSGDLSVYWYQQSLDQGLQFLIQYYNGEERAKGNILERFSAQQFPDLHSELNLSSLELGDSALYFCASSVSGAQETQYFGPGTRLLVL.

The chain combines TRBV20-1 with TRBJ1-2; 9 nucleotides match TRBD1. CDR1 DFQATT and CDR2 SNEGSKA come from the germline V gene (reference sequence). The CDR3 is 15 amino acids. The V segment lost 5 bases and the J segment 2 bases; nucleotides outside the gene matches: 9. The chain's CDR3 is CSASPGQGSNYGYTF. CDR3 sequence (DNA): TGCAGTGCTTCGCCGGGACAGGGTTCAAACTATGGCTACACCTTC.

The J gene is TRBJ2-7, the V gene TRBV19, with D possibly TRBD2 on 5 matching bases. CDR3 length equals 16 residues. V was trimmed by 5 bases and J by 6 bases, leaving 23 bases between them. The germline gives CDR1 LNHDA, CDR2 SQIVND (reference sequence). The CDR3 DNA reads TGTGCCAGTAGTTCCCCCCCCGGGATCGTGGGGTTCGAGCAGTACTTC. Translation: CASSSPPGIVGFEQYF.